Below, 29 T cell receptor beta chains from the same sample are listed, as sequenced in a study of PD-1 blockade in classical Hodgkin lymphoma. Every patient experienced relapse after autologous stem cell transplantation, and brentuximab vedotin exposure varied. Generated by immunoSEQ multiplex PCR, the TCRdb table keeps only in-frame clones and is missing some. This sample has 25,000 to 30,000 clones; roughly 80% occur once, and the top ten carry over 20%. Specimen: peripheral blood mononuclear cells (PBMCs), collected before the second cycle of nivolumab. The receptor set was obtained from a human donor with classical Hodgkin lymphoma.

This chain joins TRBV10-3 and TRBJ1-6, with D tentatively TRBD1 (5 bases). The CDR3 loop spans 17 amino acids. Germline V gene data show CDR1 as ENHRY and CDR2 as SYGVKD. V was pared by 3 bases and J by 6 bases, with 18 bases between. CDR3 in DNA: TGTGCCATCAGTGACCTCCGGGGCGAAGCGGGTAATTCACCCCTCCACTTT. This sequence encodes CAISDLRGEAGNSPLHF.

This clone was seen a few times. The identical CDR3 is also encoded by other nucleotide sequences in the sample. The CDR3: CSAAPQETQYF. The CDR3, as DNA: TGCAGTGCCGCCCCACAAGAGACCCAGTACTTC. This chain joins TRBV20-1 and TRBJ2-5; D call uncertain. V was pared by 6 bases and J by 2 bases, with 7 bases between. The CDR3 is 11 residues long. Per germline, CDR1 DFQATT and CDR2 SNEGSKA (reference sequence).

This clone occurred a few times. The CDR3 region is CASSQAGGRDEQFF. The DNA of the CDR3 is TGTGCCAGCAGCCAGGCGGGGGGGCGAGATGAGCAGTTCTTC. The chain recombines TRBV7-2 with TRBJ2-1, with 9 bases lining up with TRBD2. The CDR3 extends over 14 amino acids. The V and J ends lost 5 bases and 8 bases, in that order; junction bases with no gene match: 7. Germline V gives CDR1 SGHTA, CDR2 FQGNSA. The complete variable domain, with remaining parts taken from reference TRBV7-2 and TRBJ2-1, reads GAGVSQSPSNKVTEKGKDVELRCDPISGHTALYWYRQSLGQGLEFLIYFQGNSAPDKSGLPSDRFSAERTGGSVSTLTIQRTQQEDSAVYLCASSQAGGRDEQFFGPGTRLTVL.

The CDR3 sequence is CASSKKGQGSYGYTF. The CDR3 coding sequence is TGTGCCAGTAGCAAAAAAGGACAGGGAAGCTATGGCTACACCTTC. The rearrangement uses TRBV19 and TRBJ1-2; the match to TRBD1 covers 8 bases. The trim removed 6 bases at V and 4 bases at J, leaving 10 bases unmatched. The CDR3 runs 15 residues. Per germline, CDR1 LNHDA and CDR2 SQIVND (reference sequence). The variable domain in full, with the rest retrieved from reference TRBV19 and TRBJ1-2, is DGGITQSPKYLFRKEGQNVTLSCEQNLNHDAMYWYRQDPGQGLRLIYYSQIVNDFQKGDIAEGYSVSREKKESFPLTVTSAQKNPTAFYLCASSKKGQGSYGYTFGSGTRLTVV.

This clone was counted between two and nine times. The chain employs TRBV10-1 and TRBJ1-5; no reliable D call. CDR3 length: 13 residues. In germline, CDR1 is WNHNN, CDR2 SYGVQD (reference sequence). V was shortened by 2 bases and J by 6 bases, with 8 bases between the two germline ends. The CDR3 here is CASSEGNGQPQHF. The DNA of the CDR3 is TGCGCCAGCAGTGAGGGGAATGGTCAGCCCCAGCATTTT.

This chain joins TRBV7-8 and TRBJ2-3; 7 bases match TRBD2. J gave up 2 bases and V 2 bases, and 7 bases lay outside the gene matches. Germline V gene lookup returns CDR1 SGHVS and CDR2 FQNEAQ. The CDR3 sequence is 16 residues long. The CDR3 region has the DNA TGTGCCAGCAGCTTATTCCGAGCGGGACCCACAGATACGCAGTATTTT. Its translation is CASSLFRAGPTDTQYF.

This chain joins TRBV6-1 and TRBJ1-2; no definite D call. Germline values: CDR1 MNHNS, CDR2 SASEGT. CDR3 length: 12 residues. With 6 bases removed from V and 5 bases from J, the gap between germline ends came to 10 bases. The CDR3 DNA follows: TGTGCCAGCAGCCAGATGGGGTATGGCTACACCTTC. Amino acid sequence: CASSQMGYGYTF.

The chain employs TRBV19 and TRBJ2-1, with 8 bases fitting TRBD2. J was trimmed by 9 bases and V by 6 bases; bases with no gene match: 13. From germline, CDR1 is LNHDA and CDR2 SQIVND (reference sequence). The CDR3 runs 15 residues. The chain's CDR3 is CASRHVGAGGVEQFF. CDR3 in DNA: TGTGCCAGTAGACACGTTGGGGCGGGAGGCGTTGAGCAGTTCTTC.

The chain is built from TRBV9 and TRBJ2-3, with D hard to call. Trimming took off 4 bases at V and 4 bases at J, with 10 bases between the two ends. Germline V gene lookup returns CDR1 SGDLS and CDR2 YYNGEE. CDR3 length: 13 residues. CDR3 DNA sequence: TGTGCCAGCAGCCTCAGGCCCGCAGATACGCAGTATTTT. As protein: CASSLRPADTQYF.

The gene calls are TRBV7-2 and TRBJ2-7; D may be TRBD1 (5 bases). Germline V lookup: CDR1 SGHTA, CDR2 FQGNSA. V lost 4 bases and J lost 5, with 12 bases in between. This CDR3 spans 13 amino acids. The CDR3 coding sequence is TGTGCCAGCAGCTCCTCAGGGAACCACGAGCAGTACTTC. Translating gives CASSSSGNHEQYF.

The chain carries TRBV18 and TRBJ2-5, with TRBD2 as a possible D gene (6 bases). The CDR3 is made up of 15 amino acids. V was cut by 6 bases and J by 5 bases, with 19 bases left in between. CDR1 is KGHSH, CDR2 LQKENI, per germline. CDR3 in DNA: TGTGCCAGCTCCCGACTAGAATCCCCTTTGGAGACCCAGTACTTC. This translates into CASSRLESPLETQYF.

The rearrangement joins TRBV2 to TRBJ2-1, with D perhaps TRBD1 (5 bases). V was trimmed by 1 base and J by 5 bases, leaving 12 bases between them. The CDR3 extends over 15 amino acids. From germline, CDR1 is SNHLY and CDR2 FYNNEI. This CDR3 is CASSEEGSFNNEQFF. The CDR3 DNA sequence: TGTGCCAGCAGTGAAGAGGGGTCCTTTAACAATGAGCAGTTCTTC.

V usage is TRBV6-1 and J usage is TRBJ2-7; tentative D call: TRBD2 (6 bases). V lost 0 bases, J lost 1 base, and 10 bases lay in between. CDR1 is MNHNS, CDR2 SASEGT, per germline. The CDR3 has 15 amino acids. Written as DNA, the CDR3 is TGTGCCAGCAGTGAAGCGGGGCTAGCGTCCTACGAGCAGTACTTC. This sequence encodes CASSEAGLASYEQYF.

V and J are TRBV10-3 and TRBJ1-4; 9 bases agree with TRBD1. The CDR3 runs 13 residues. Germline V gene data show CDR1 as ENHRY and CDR2 as SYGVKD. The ends lost 6 bases at V and 8 bases at J; junction bases unmatched: 4. The CDR3 DNA is TGTGCCATCAGCCCGACAGGGGGGGAAAAACTGTTTTTT. Its translation is CAISPTGGEKLFF.

The V call is TRBV5-6, the J call TRBJ1-5; tentatively, D is TRBD1 (5 bases). The CDR3 loop spans 13 amino acids. Germline values: CDR1 SGHDT, CDR2 YYEEEE. The V end lost 0 bases, the J end lost 9 bases, and 10 bases lay between the germline ends. As DNA, the CDR3 is TGTGCCAGCAGCTTGGACCAGGGAGGGCCCCAGCATTTT. Its protein product is CASSLDQGGPQHF.

The chain combines TRBV19 with TRBJ2-6, with D hard to call. Between the trimmed V and J ends, which lost 3 bases and 3 bases, there was a span of 9 bases. This CDR3 has 15 residues. CDR1 is LNHDA and CDR2 is SQIVND in the germline V gene (reference sequence). The CDR3 sequence: CASSIFGFGANVLTF. CDR3 DNA: TGTGCCAGTAGTATCTTCGGGTTTGGGGCCAACGTCCTGACTTTC.

The rearrangement links TRBV7-2 to TRBJ2-3, with 8 nucleotides matching TRBD2. Losses at the gene ends were 3 bases for V and 10 bases for J; bases not matched to a gene: 9. CDR3 size: 14 residues. Germline assignment: CDR1 SGHTA and CDR2 FQGNSA. In nucleotides, the CDR3 is TGTGCCAGCAGCTTCGCCGGGACTAGGGATCCGCAGTATTTT. Amino acid sequence: CASSFAGTRDPQYF.

The V gene is TRBV4-2, the J gene TRBJ2-1; D remains ambiguous. CDR3 size: 11 residues. The V gene's germline CDR1 is LGHNA and CDR2 YNFKEQ. Trimming stripped 0 bases from V and 8 bases from J, with 2 bases between. CDR3 loop: CASSQEYEQFF. As DNA, the CDR3 is TGTGCCAGCAGCCAAGAATATGAGCAGTTCTTC.

V usage is TRBV7-2 and J usage is TRBJ2-3; the match to TRBD2 covers 14 bases. Looked up from germline, CDR1 is SGHTA and CDR2 is FQGNSA. J was trimmed by 4 bases and V by 4 bases; bases with no gene match: 4. The length of the CDR3 is 16 residues. The CDR3 sequence: CASSSGLAGGSDTQYF. As DNA, the CDR3 is TGTGCCAGCAGCTCCGGACTAGCGGGAGGTTCAGATACGCAGTATTTT.

The gene calls are TRBV19 and TRBJ2-1; 13 bases are shared with TRBD2. CDR3 length equals 15 residues. V shed 4 bases, J shed 6 bases, and the junction held 3 bases outside the gene matches. Germline CDR1 LNHDA, CDR2 SQIVND (reference sequence). The CDR3 DNA reads TGTGCCAGTAGTACCTGGACTAGCGGGAGCAATGAGCAGTTCTTC. Translated: CASSTWTSGSNEQFF.

The genes are TRBV7-9 and TRBJ2-2, with D perhaps being TRBD1 or TRBD2 (5 bases each). V was trimmed by 5 bases and J by 1 base, leaving 17 bases between them. The CDR3 has 17 residues. Germline V gene lookup returns CDR1 SEHNR and CDR2 FQNEAQ (reference sequence). The CDR3 loop is CASSQSPGRKNTGELFF. DNA of the CDR3: TGTGCCAGCAGCCAATCTCCGGGACGGAAGAACACCGGGGAGCTGTTTTTT.

The chain is built from TRBV4-1 and TRBJ1-5, with a possible D match to TRBD1 (5 bases). The CDR3 length is 17 residues. Germline V gives CDR1 MGHRA, CDR2 YSYEKL. Deletions cut 1 base from V and 7 bases from J, with 20 bases between. The CDR3 is CASSQVLLGRVGQPQHF. Here the CDR3 DNA reads TGCGCCAGCAGCCAAGTCTTATTGGGCAGGGTTGGACAGCCCCAGCATTTT.

This clone has just one count. The chain uses TRBV2 and TRBJ1-4, with TRBD1 matching over 8 bases. Germline lookup yields CDR1 SNHLY and CDR2 FYNNEI. The V gene end was trimmed by 5 bases and the J gene end by 7 bases; junction bases not matched to a gene: 6. This CDR3 has 14 amino acids. The CDR3 is CASSPDRGGEKLFF. In DNA, the CDR3 is TGTGCCAGCAGTCCAGACAGGGGAGGTGAAAAACTGTTTTTT.

The chain joins TRBV6-1 to TRBJ1-1; D is ambiguous. Germline CDR1 reads MNHNS; CDR2 reads SASEGT. V was pared by 4 bases and J by 4 bases, with 7 bases between. This CDR3 has 12 residues. Written as DNA, the CDR3 is TGTGCCAGCAGTGGCCAAGGCACTGAAGCTTTCTTT. Translation: CASSGQGTEAFF.

The chain couples TRBV7-8 to TRBJ1-1; 9 positions match TRBD1. Trimming removed 1 base from V and 4 bases from J; junction bases left unmatched: 10. The length of the CDR3 is 17 residues. Germline V gives CDR1 SGHVS, CDR2 FQNEAQ. The CDR3 here is CASSLEALQGAFTEAFF. The CDR3 DNA reads TGTGCCAGCAGCTTAGAGGCCCTACAGGGGGCCTTCACTGAAGCTTTCTTT.

The V gene is TRBV19, the J gene TRBJ1-1, with D perhaps matching TRBD1 (5 bases). CDR3 length: 18 residues. Germline V CDR1 and CDR2: LNHDA, SQIVND (reference sequence). V dropped 5 bases and J dropped 0 bases, with 22 bases sitting between them. DNA for the CDR3: TGTGCCAGTAGTTTATATAAGGGGCGCAAGGACATGAACACTGAAGCTTTCTTT. Protein: CASSLYKGRKDMNTEAFF. Full variable domain (remainder filled in from reference TRBV19 and TRBJ1-1): DGGITQSPKYLFRKEGQNVTLSCEQNLNHDAMYWYRQDPGQGLRLIYYSQIVNDFQKGDIAEGYSVSREKKESFPLTVTSAQKNPTAFYLCASSLYKGRKDMNTEAFFGQGTRLTVV.

The chain employs TRBV28 and TRBJ2-1; TRBD2 agrees at 12 bases. J lost 1 base, V lost 6 bases, and 7 bases had no gene match. The CDR3 has 17 residues. In germline, CDR1 is MDHEN, CDR2 SYDVKM. CDR3 DNA: TGTGCCAGCAGGTACCGACTAGCGGGAGTTTCCTACAATGAGCAGTTCTTC. Translating gives CASRYRLAGVSYNEQFF.

The chain recombines TRBV7-6 with TRBJ1-2; D unresolved. V lost 3 bases, J lost 12 bases, and 8 bases lay in between. Germline CDR1 and CDR2: SGHVS and FNYEAQ. The CDR3 length is 10 residues. The CDR3 coding sequence is TGTGCCAGCAGCTTGACGGGTCACACCTTC. This sequence encodes CASSLTGHTF.

This clone was seen only once. CDR3 sequence (DNA): TGTGCCAGCAGTTCGGACAGACGAAAACTGTTTTTT. As protein: CASSSDRRKLFF. The chain recombines TRBV27 with TRBJ1-4; a weak D match, TRBD1 (6 bases). The CDR3 is 12 amino acids. Germline V gene lookup returns CDR1 MNHEY and CDR2 SMNVEV (reference sequence). The germline V and J ends were trimmed by 4 bases and 10 bases, with 10 bases remaining between them.